These 31 T cell receptor beta chains were sequenced from one sample in a study of T cells in Graves' hyperthyroidism and ophthalmopathy. It was RNA transcripts that yielded the amplified TCR beta CDR3 regions. The HTBI set primed first-round TCR CDR3 RT-PCR. TCRdb called the multiplex PCR reads again in MiXCR, with one record for every CDR3 protein. The table shows fewer than 300,000 distinct CDR3 sequences, with less than 30% occurring only once. Material: blood. These TCRs come from a man in his forties or fifties with Graves' hyperthyroidism that later progressed to Graves' ophthalmopathy.

This clonotype was seen many times. The rearrangement links TRBV12-3 or TRBV12-4 to TRBJ1-1; 10 bases line up with TRBD1. The CDR3 length is 14 residues. The V gene end was trimmed by 6 bases and the J gene end by 4 bases; junction bases not matched to a gene: 5. The CDR3 bases are TGTGCCAGCAGCCCGAGGGACAGGGGCACTGAAGCTTTCTTT. Translating gives CASSPRDRGTEAFF.

In this sample, this clonotype turned up a few times. The chain recombines TRBV5-5 with TRBJ1-2, with a tentative D call TRBD1 (5 bases). This CDR3 contains 14 residues. Looked up from germline, CDR1 is SGHKS and CDR2 is YYEKEE (reference sequence). The V and J ends lost 0 bases and 5 bases respectively, with 11 bases between them. The CDR3 DNA follows: TGTGCCAGCAGCTTGGCCCAGGGTGGGTATGGCTACACCTTC. It yields the protein CASSLAQGGYGYTF.

This clonotype was observed at least ten times. A clone one base away is much larger, so this may be a read error. The chain uses TRBV2 and TRBJ1-2; D unresolved. V was pared by 5 bases and J by 6 bases, with 10 bases between. The CDR3 is 12 residues long. CDR1 SNHLY and CDR2 FYNNEI come from the germline V gene. DNA for the CDR3: TGTGCCAGCAGTTTCCGGGGTAATGGCTACACCTTC. Encoded protein: CASSFRGNGYTF. Complete variable domain (other parts from reference TRBV2 and TRBJ1-2): EPEVTQTPSHQVTQMGQEVILRCVPISNHLYFYWYRQILGQKVEFLVSFYNNEISEKSEIFDDQFSVERPDGSNFTLKIRSTKLEDSAMYFCASSFRGNGYTFGSGTRLTVV.

This clonotype occurred many times. V usage is TRBV20-1 and J usage is TRBJ1-3; the D is unclear. CDR1 DFQATT and CDR2 SNEGSKA come from the germline V gene (reference sequence). The CDR3 consists of 12 residues. The V and J ends lost 3 bases and 4 bases respectively, with 7 bases between them. The CDR3 region has the DNA TGCAGTGCTAGTCCACAGGGAAACACCATATATTTT. Protein sequence: CSASPQGNTIYF.

This clonotype was observed a few times. V and J are TRBV2 and TRBJ2-7; the D gene is possibly TRBD2 (6 bases). This CDR3 region has 14 residues. Deletions cut 2 bases from V and 3 bases from J, with 11 bases between. From germline, CDR1 is SNHLY and CDR2 FYNNEI. Here the CDR3 DNA reads TGTGCCAGCAGTGAACCTCGGGGACTCTACGAGCAGTACTTC. Its translation is CASSEPRGLYEQYF.

This clonotype occurred many times. V usage is TRBV6-1 and J usage is TRBJ1-5; D remains ambiguous. This CDR3 spans 12 amino acids. V lost 11 bases, J lost 3 bases, and 11 bases lay in between. Germline V lookup: CDR1 MNHNS, CDR2 SASEGT. CDR3 residues: CACGENNQPQHF. The CDR3 DNA reads as TGTGCCTGCGGGGAGAACAATCAGCCCCAGCATTTT.

This sequence joins TRBV6-1 and TRBJ1-1; perhaps TRBD1 as D (5 bases). CDR1 MNHNS and CDR2 SASEGT come from the germline V gene. CDR3 length equals 14 residues. Deletions cut 6 bases from V and 2 bases from J, with 13 bases between. CDR3: CASSPGDTNTEAFF. The CDR3 coding sequence is TGTGCCAGCAGCCCGGGGGATACTAACACTGAAGCTTTCTTT.

The V gene is TRBV2, the J gene TRBJ1-1; no definite D call. Trimming stripped 4 bases from V and 1 base from J, with 13 bases between. CDR3 length equals 15 residues. Germline-derived CDR1 and CDR2 are SNHLY and FYNNEI. This CDR3 reads CASSGLGSENTEAFF. Here the CDR3 DNA reads TGTGCCAGCAGTGGTTTGGGGTCCGAGAACACTGAAGCTTTCTTT.

The table lists this clonotype with many counts. The J gene is TRBJ2-5, the V gene TRBV12-3 or TRBV12-4, with D possibly being TRBD1 (5 bases). This CDR3 has 12 amino acids. Trimming took off 6 bases at V and 7 bases at J, with 12 bases between the two ends. The CDR3 loop is CASSSGSGTQYF. CDR3 nucleotide sequence: TGTGCCAGCAGCTCAGGGTCCGGGACCCAGTACTTC.

Concerning this clonotype: A much larger clonotype is one base distant, so this may be a read error. V is TRBV27 and J is TRBJ2-7; D unclear. The CDR3 covers 16 residues. V was trimmed by 5 bases and J by 3 bases, leaving 20 bases between them. From germline, CDR1 is MNHEY and CDR2 SMNVEV (reference sequence). As DNA, the CDR3 is TGTGCCAGCAGTAAACTCCAGCCAGGACGTTTCTACGAGCAGTACTTC. This gives the protein CASSKLQPGRFYEQYF.

This clonotype showed up many times. The chain joins TRBV7-3 to TRBJ2-2; 8 nucleotides agree with TRBD1. The V gene's germline CDR1 is SGHTA and CDR2 FQGTGA. The junction had 2 bases not matched to a gene; V was cut back by 1 base and J by 1 base. This CDR3 spans 16 amino acids. CDR3 in amino acids: CASSLNTGGNTGELFF. As DNA, the CDR3 is TGTGCCAGCAGCTTAAATACAGGGGGGAACACCGGGGAGCTGTTTTTT. Drawing the rest from reference TRBV7-3 and TRBJ2-2, the complete variable domain is GAGVSQTPSNKVTEKGKYVELRCDPISGHTALYWYRQSLGQGPEFLIYFQGTGAADDSGLPNDRFFAVRPEGSVSTLKIQRTERGDSAVYLCASSLNTGGNTGELFFGEGSRLTVL.

This clonotype was seen repeatedly, ten times or more. V and J are TRBV24-1 and TRBJ1-2; D gene uncertain. The V gene lost 3 bases and the J gene lost 0 bases, with 13 bases spanning the gap. Germline V CDR1 and CDR2: KGHDR, SFDVKD. The CDR3 totals 16 residues. The CDR3 DNA is TGTGCCACCAGTGATAACGAGGGAACCGCTAACTATGGCTACACCTTC. Protein product: CATSDNEGTANYGYTF.

This clonotype was seen at least ten times. The genes are TRBV13 and TRBJ1-2, with D possibly being TRBD1 (6 bases). The germline V gene has CDR1 PRHDT and CDR2 FYEKMQ (reference sequence). This CDR3 region has 12 residues. The V end was cut by 1 base, the J end by 6 bases, with 6 bases between. CDR3 protein: CASSLAGDGYTF. The CDR3 nucleotides are TGTGCCAGCAGCTTAGCAGGGGATGGCTACACCTTC. Full variable domain (missing parts from reference TRBV13 and TRBJ1-2): AAGVIQSPRHLIKEKRETATLKCYPIPRHDTVYWYQQGPGQDPQFLISFYEKMQSDKGSIPDRFSAQQFSDYHSELNMSSLELGDSALYFCASSLAGDGYTFGSGTRLTVV.

The chain carries TRBV20-1 and TRBJ2-7, with D perhaps TRBD2 (5 bases). This CDR3 contains 11 residues. V lost 1 base and J 11 bases, leaving 12 bases between the germline ends. In germline, CDR1 is DFQATT, CDR2 SNEGSKA (reference sequence). The CDR3 protein is CSARVDSQEYF. The CDR3 DNA is TGCAGTGCTAGAGTGGACTCCCAGGAGTACTTC.

In this sample, this clonotype turned up many times. The V call is TRBV4-2, the J call TRBJ1-2; no firm D call. V shed 1 base and J shed 1 base, with 7 bases lying between them. This CDR3 spans 14 amino acids. In germline, CDR1 is LGHNA, CDR2 YNFKEQ. The CDR3 here is CASSQGPLNYGYTF. The CDR3 DNA follows: TGTGCCAGCAGCCAAGGGCCGCTTAACTATGGCTACACCTTC.

The gene calls are TRBV27 and TRBJ2-5, with D maybe TRBD1 (7 bases). The germline V gene has CDR1 MNHEY and CDR2 SMNVEV (reference sequence). The CDR3 runs to 14 residues. V was pared by 11 bases and J by 0 bases, with 16 bases between. The CDR3 bases are TGTGCCTCCACCGGGGGACAGCACCAAGAGACCCAGTACTTC. Protein sequence: CASTGGQHQETQYF.

This chain links TRBV5-1 with TRBJ1-2; 8 nucleotides align to TRBD1. V was clipped by 4 bases and J by 7 bases; unmatched bases: 6. CDR1 SGHRS and CDR2 YFSETQ come from the germline V gene. The CDR3 has 13 amino acids. CDR3 residues: CASSEDRESGYTF. For the CDR3, the DNA is TGCGCCAGCAGCGAGGACAGGGAGAGTGGCTACACCTTC. The whole variable domain, filled in from reference TRBV5-1 and TRBJ1-2, reads KAGVTQTPRYLIKTRGQQVTLSCSPISGHRSVSWYQQTPGQGLQFLFEYFSETQRNKGNFPGRFSGRQFSNSRSEMNVSTLELGDSALYLCASSEDRESGYTFGSGTRLTVV.

This clonotype was seen repeatedly, ten times or more. CDR3 in DNA: TGTGCCAGCAGCGTAGAGGAAGAGACCCAGTACTTC. The encoded protein is CASSVEEETQYF. The chain couples TRBV9 to TRBJ2-5; D call uncertain. Germline V gene data show CDR1 as SGDLS and CDR2 as YYNGEE. CDR3 length: 12 amino acids. V was clipped by 0 bases and J by 3 bases, with 3 bases between them. The full variable domain, its missing parts supplied by reference TRBV9 and TRBJ2-5, is DSGVTQTPKHLITATGQRVTLRCSPRSGDLSVYWYQQSLDQGLQFLIQYYNGEERAKGNILERFSAQQFPDLHSELNLSSLELGDSALYFCASSVEEETQYFGPGTRLLVL.

This clonotype was seen repeatedly, ten times or more. This rearrangement joins TRBV6-5 to TRBJ2-1; tentative D call: TRBD2 (6 bases). V was shortened by 6 bases and J by 3 bases, with 9 bases between the two germline ends. Germline lookup yields CDR1 MNHEY and CDR2 SVGAGI. This CDR3 region has 13 residues. The CDR3 DNA follows: TGTGCCAGCAGCACGGGACTCTACAATGAGCAGTTCTTC. Amino acid sequence: CASSTGLYNEQFF.

This clonotype appeared a few times. The V call is TRBV10-3, the J call TRBJ1-1; D ambiguous. The germline V gene has CDR1 ENHRY and CDR2 SYGVKD. Trimming pared 10 bases from V and 6 bases from J, leaving 9 bases between. The CDR3 extends over 10 amino acids. The CDR3 region has the DNA TGTGCCACCCGGGAGGCTGAAGCTTTCTTT. Encoded protein: CATREAEAFF.

CDR3 sequence (DNA): TGTGCCAGCAGCCCTCGACTCGCTATCGAGGAGACCCAGTACTTC. It codes for CASSPRLAIEETQYF. This chain uses TRBV12-3 or TRBV12-4 with TRBJ2-5, with D unresolved. There are 15 residues in the CDR3. Trimming pared 6 bases from V and 5 bases from J, leaving 19 bases between.

This clonotype was detected ten times or more. V gene TRBV12-3 or TRBV12-4 combines with J gene TRBJ1-1; D perhaps matches TRBD1 (6 bases). This CDR3 comprises 11 residues. The V end was cut by 5 bases, the J end by 7 bases, with 8 bases between. The CDR3 DNA follows: TGTGCCAGCAGTCCGGACAGTGAAGCTTTCTTT. Translated: CASSPDSEAFF.

This clonotype was seen repeatedly, ten times or more. This chain joins TRBV11-2 and TRBJ1-1; the D is unclear. The germline CDR1 and CDR2 sequences are SGHAT and FQNNGV. This CDR3 comprises 14 residues. Trimming stripped 5 bases from V and 4 bases from J, with 14 bases between. The CDR3: CASSRSPGSTEAFF. The CDR3 DNA is TGTGCCAGCAGCCGGAGCCCGGGGAGCACTGAAGCTTTCTTT.

This clonotype was seen repeatedly, ten times or more. The chain couples TRBV18 to TRBJ1-5; TRBD1 matches at 7 bases. V shed 4 bases, J shed 3 bases, and the junction held 3 bases outside the gene matches. Germline CDR1 and CDR2: KGHSH and LQKENI. CDR3 size: 14 residues. CDR3 coding DNA: TGTGCCAGCTCACGTCAGGGGGACAATCAGCCCCAGCATTTT. Translated, it gives CASSRQGDNQPQHF.

J is TRBJ1-6 and V is TRBV6-5; no reliable D call. Germline V gene lookup returns CDR1 MNHEY and CDR2 SVGAGI. Trimming cost V 4 bases and J 8 bases, with 18 bases left between them. The CDR3 extends over 16 amino acids. The chain's CDR3 is CASSSRLTGRDSPLHF. Written as DNA, the CDR3 is TGTGCCAGCAGTTCGCGATTGACCGGGCGGGATTCACCCCTCCACTTT.

This clonotype was seen many times. The gene calls are TRBV24-1 and TRBJ2-5; 8 bases map to TRBD1. The length of the CDR3 is 15 residues. Germline-derived CDR1 and CDR2 are KGHDR and SFDVKD. V gave up 4 bases and J gave up 5 bases; unmatched junction bases: 8. As DNA, the CDR3 is TGTGCCACCAGTGACCCGGGACAGGAGGGGGAGACCCAGTACTTC. This gives the protein CATSDPGQEGETQYF.

This clonotype occurred many times. The gene calls are TRBV7-2 and TRBJ2-1; 9 bases fit TRBD2. Germline V gives CDR1 SGHTA, CDR2 FQGNSA. Trimming removed 2 bases from V and 6 bases from J; junction bases left unmatched: 5. The CDR3 has 15 amino acids. DNA for the CDR3: TGTGCCAGCAGCTTACGCCTAGCGGGGTTCAATGAGCAGTTCTTC. Translated, it gives CASSLRLAGFNEQFF.

This chain uses TRBV10-1 with TRBJ2-7; the D is unclear. With 4 bases removed from V and 3 bases from J, the gap between germline ends came to 10 bases. The CDR3 contains 13 residues. Per germline, CDR1 WNHNN and CDR2 SYGVQD (reference sequence). This CDR3 is CASSAGFHYEQYF. CDR3 in DNA: TGCGCCAGCAGTGCCGGGTTCCACTACGAGCAGTACTTC.

The table lists this clonotype with many counts. The chain is built from TRBV6-5 and TRBJ2-2; D is uncertain. Between the trimmed V and J ends, which lost 2 bases and 0 bases, there was a span of 10 bases. Germline-derived CDR1 and CDR2 are MNHEY and SVGAGI. The CDR3 totals 16 residues. The CDR3 bases are TGTGCCAGCAGTTACCCCTATGGGGCGAACACCGGGGAGCTGTTTTTT. Its translation: CASSYPYGANTGELFF.

The chain employs TRBV2 and TRBJ1-6; D gene uncertain. V was clipped by 1 base and J by 7 bases, with 2 bases between them. CDR3 length: 12 amino acids. Germline V gives CDR1 SNHLY, CDR2 FYNNEI. CDR3 nucleotides: TGTGCCAGCAGTGAAGGGAATTCACCCCTCCACTTT. Protein product: CASSEGNSPLHF.

This clonotype has ten or more counts. J is TRBJ2-2 and V is TRBV29-1, with 9 bases fitting TRBD2. J lost 7 bases, V lost 6 bases, and 12 bases had no gene match. Germline V gives CDR1 SQVTM, CDR2 ANQGSEA. The CDR3 has 15 residues. CDR3 residues: CSVPASGKWGGELFF. The CDR3 DNA sequence: TGCAGCGTGCCCGCTAGCGGGAAATGGGGCGGGGAGCTGTTTTTT.